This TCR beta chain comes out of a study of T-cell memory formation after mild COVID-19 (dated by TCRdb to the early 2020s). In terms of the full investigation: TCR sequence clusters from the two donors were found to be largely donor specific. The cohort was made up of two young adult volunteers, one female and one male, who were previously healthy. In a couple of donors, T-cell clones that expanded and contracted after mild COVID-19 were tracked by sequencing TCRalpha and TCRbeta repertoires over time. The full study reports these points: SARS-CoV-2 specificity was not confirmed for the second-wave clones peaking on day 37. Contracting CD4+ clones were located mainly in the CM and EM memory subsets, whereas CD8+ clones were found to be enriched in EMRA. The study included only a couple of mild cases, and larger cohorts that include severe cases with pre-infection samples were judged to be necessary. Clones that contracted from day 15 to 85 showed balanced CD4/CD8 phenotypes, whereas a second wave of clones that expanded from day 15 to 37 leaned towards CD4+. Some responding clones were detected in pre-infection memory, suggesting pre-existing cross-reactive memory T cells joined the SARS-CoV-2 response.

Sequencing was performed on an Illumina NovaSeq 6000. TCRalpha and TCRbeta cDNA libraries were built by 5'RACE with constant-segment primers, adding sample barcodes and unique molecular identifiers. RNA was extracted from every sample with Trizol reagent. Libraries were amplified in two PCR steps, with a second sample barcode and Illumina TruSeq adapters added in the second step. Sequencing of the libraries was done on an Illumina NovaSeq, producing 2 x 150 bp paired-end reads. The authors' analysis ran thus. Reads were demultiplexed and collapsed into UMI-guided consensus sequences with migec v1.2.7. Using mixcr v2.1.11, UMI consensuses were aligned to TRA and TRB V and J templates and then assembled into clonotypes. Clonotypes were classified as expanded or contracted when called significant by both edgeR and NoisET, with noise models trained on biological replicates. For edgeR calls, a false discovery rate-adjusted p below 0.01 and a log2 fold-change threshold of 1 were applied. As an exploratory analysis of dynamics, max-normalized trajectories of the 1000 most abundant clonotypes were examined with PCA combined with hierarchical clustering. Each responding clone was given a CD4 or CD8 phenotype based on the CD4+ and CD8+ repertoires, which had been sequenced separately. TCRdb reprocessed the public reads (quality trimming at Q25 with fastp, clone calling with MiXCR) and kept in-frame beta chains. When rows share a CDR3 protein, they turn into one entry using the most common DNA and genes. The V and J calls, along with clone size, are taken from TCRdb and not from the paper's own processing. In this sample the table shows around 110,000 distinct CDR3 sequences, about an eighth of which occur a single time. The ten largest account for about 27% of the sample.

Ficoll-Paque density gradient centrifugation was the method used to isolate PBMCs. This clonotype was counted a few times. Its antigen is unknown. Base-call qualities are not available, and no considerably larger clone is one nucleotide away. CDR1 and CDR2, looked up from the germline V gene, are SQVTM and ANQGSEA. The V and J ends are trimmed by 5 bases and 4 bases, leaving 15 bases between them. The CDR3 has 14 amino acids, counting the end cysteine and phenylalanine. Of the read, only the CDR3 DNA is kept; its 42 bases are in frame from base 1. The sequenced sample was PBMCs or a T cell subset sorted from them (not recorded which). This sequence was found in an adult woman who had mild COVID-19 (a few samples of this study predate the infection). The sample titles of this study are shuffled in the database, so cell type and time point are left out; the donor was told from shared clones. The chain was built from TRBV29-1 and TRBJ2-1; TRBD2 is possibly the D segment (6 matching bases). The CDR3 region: CSVRWDFAYNEQFF. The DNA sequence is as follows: TGCAGCGTTAGATGGGACTTTGCGTACAATGAGCAGTTCTTC.